This T cell receptor (beta chain) was recovered during a study of T cells in Graves' hyperthyroidism and ophthalmopathy. It was RNA transcripts that yielded the amplified TCR beta CDR3 regions. The HTBI primer set served for first-round RT-PCR of the TCR CDR3. TCRdb called the multiplex PCR reads again in MiXCR, with one record for every CDR3 protein. The sample includes around 580,000 distinct CDR3 sequences, around 46% of them seen just once. The CDR3 totals 14 residues. The V and J ends lost 7 bases and 2 bases respectively, with 15 bases between them. This clonotype was seen repeatedly, ten times or more.

The TCR sequence derives from a woman aged 18 to 35 with Graves' hyperthyroidism. Input material: peripheral blood or thyroid tissue (not recorded which). J is TRBJ2-7 and V is TRBV12-3 or TRBV12-4; D remains unclear. The CDR3 DNA sequence: TGTGCCAGCACCCCCACCCTTCTTACCTACGAGCAGTACTTC. Its protein product is CASTPTLLTYEQYF.